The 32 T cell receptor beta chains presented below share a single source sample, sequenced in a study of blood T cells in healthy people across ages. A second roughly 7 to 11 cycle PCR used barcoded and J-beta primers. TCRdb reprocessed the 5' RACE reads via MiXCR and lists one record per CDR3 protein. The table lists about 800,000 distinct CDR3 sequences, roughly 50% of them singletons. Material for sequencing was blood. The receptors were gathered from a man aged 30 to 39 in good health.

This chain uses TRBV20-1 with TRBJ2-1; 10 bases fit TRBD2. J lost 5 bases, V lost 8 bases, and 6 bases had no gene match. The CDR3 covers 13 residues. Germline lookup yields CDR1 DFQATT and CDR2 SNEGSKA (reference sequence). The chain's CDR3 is CSPRAGGNNEQFF. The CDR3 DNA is TGCAGTCCGCGAGCGGGGGGGAACAATGAGCAGTTCTTC.

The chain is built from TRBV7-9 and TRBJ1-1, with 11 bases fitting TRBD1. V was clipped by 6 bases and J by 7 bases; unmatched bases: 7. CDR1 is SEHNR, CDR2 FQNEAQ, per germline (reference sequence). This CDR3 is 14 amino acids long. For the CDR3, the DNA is TGTGCCAGCAGTGCAACCGGGACAGGGGGTGAAGCTTTCTTT. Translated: CASSATGTGGEAFF. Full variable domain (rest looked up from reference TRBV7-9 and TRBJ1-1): DTGVSQNPRHKITKRGQNVTFRCDPISEHNRLYWYRQTLGQGPEFLTYFQNEAQLEKSRLLSDRFSAERPKGSFSTLEIQRTEQGDSAMYLCASSATGTGGEAFFGQGTRLTVV.

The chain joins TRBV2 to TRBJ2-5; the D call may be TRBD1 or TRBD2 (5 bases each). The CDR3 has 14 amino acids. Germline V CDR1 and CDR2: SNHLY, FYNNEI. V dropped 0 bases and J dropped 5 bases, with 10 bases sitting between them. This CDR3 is CASSEATGTETQYF. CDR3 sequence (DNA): TGTGCCAGCAGTGAAGCCACGGGGACGGAGACCCAGTACTTC.

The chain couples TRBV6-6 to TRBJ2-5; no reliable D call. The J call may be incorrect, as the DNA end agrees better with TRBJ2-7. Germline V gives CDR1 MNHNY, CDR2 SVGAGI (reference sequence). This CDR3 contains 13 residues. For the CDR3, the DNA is TGTGCCAGCAACGACGGCTCCTATCACGAGCAGTACTTC. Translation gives CASNDGSYHEQYF.

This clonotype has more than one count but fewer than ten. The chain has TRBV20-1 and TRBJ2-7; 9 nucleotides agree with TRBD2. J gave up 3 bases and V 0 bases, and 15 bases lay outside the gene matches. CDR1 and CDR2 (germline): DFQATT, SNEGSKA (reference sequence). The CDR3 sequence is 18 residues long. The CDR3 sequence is CSARDEFSLAGKYYEQYF. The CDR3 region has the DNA TGCAGTGCTAGAGATGAATTTAGCCTAGCGGGGAAGTACTACGAGCAGTACTTC.

The CDR3 loop reads CASSYLTDTQYF. The CDR3 coding sequence is TGTGCCAGCAGTTATCTCACAGATACGCAGTATTTT. The V call is TRBV6-2 or TRBV6-3, the J call TRBJ2-3; D remains unclear. The CDR3 length is 12 residues. The V gene lost 3 bases and the J gene lost 2 bases, with 3 bases spanning the gap. CDR1 and CDR2 from the germline V gene are MNHEY and SVGEGT.

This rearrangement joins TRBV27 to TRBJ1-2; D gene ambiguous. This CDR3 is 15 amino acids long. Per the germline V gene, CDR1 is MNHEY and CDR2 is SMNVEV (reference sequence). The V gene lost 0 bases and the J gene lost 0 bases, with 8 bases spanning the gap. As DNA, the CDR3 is TGTGCCAGCAGTTTATCAGGAGAAGCTAACTATGGCTACACCTTC. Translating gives CASSLSGEANYGYTF.

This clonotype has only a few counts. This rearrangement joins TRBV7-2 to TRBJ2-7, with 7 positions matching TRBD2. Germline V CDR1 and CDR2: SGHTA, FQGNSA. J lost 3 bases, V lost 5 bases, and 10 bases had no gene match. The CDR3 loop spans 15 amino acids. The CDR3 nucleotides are TGTGCCAGCAGCCCAACGGGAGGCACCTACTACGAGCAGTACTTC. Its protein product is CASSPTGGTYYEQYF.

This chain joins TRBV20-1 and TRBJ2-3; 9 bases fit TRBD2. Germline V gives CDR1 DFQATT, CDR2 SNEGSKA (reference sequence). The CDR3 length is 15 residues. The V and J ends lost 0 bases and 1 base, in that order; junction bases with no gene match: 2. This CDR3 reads CSARDLAGRTDTQYF. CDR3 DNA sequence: TGCAGTGCTAGAGACCTAGCGGGACGCACAGATACGCAGTATTTT.

The CDR3 loop reads CASSPGTSGDNEQFF. The DNA of the CDR3 is TGTGCCAGCAGTCCCGGGACTAGCGGCGATAATGAGCAGTTCTTC. The chain carries TRBV6-1 and TRBJ2-1; 11 bases agree with TRBD2. This CDR3 has 15 residues. Losses at the gene ends were 5 bases for V and 7 bases for J; bases not matched to a gene: 7. In germline, CDR1 is MNHNS, CDR2 SASEGT.

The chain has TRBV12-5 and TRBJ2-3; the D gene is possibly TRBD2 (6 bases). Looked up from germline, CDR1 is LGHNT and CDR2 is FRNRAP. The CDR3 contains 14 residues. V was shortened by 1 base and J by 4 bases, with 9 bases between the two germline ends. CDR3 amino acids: CASGLGLVSDTQYF. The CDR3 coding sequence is TGTGCTAGTGGTTTGGGACTAGTCTCAGATACGCAGTATTTT.

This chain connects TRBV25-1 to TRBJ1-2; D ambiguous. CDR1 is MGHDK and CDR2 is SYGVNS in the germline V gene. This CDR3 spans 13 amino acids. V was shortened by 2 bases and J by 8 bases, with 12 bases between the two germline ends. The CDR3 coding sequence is TGTGCCAGCAGTGAAGTCGGGAGAGGAGGCTACACCTTC. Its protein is CASSEVGRGGYTF.

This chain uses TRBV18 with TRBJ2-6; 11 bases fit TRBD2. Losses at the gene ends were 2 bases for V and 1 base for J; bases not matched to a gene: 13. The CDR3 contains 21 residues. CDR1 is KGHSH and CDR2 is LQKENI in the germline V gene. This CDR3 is CASSPRLLLAGEQSGANVLTF. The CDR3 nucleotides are TGTGCCAGCTCACCAAGACTACTACTAGCGGGGGAGCAATCTGGGGCCAACGTCCTGACTTTC. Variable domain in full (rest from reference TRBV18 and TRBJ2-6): NAGVMQNPRHLVRRRGQEARLRCSPMKGHSHVYWYRQLPEEGLKFMVYLQKENIIDESGMPKERFSAEFPKEGPSILRIQQVVRGDSAAYFCASSPRLLLAGEQSGANVLTFGAGSRLTVL.

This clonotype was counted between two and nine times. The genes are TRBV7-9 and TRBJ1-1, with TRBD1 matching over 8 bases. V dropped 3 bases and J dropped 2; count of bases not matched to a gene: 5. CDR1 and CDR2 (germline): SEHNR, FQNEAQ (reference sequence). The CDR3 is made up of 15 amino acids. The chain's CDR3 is CASSFMGQDNTEAFF. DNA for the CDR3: TGTGCCAGCAGCTTCATGGGACAGGATAACACTGAAGCTTTCTTT.

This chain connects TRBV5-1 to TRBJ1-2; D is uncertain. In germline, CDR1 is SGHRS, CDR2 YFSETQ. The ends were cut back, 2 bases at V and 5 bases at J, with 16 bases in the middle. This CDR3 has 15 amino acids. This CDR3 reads CASSLNVGGDYGYTF. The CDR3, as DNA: TGCGCCAGCAGCTTAAACGTAGGCGGAGATTATGGCTACACCTTC.

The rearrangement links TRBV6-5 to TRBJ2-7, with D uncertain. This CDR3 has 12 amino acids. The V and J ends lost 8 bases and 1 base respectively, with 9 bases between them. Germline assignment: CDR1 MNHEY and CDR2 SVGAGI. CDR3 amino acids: CASGRRSYEQYF. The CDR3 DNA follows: TGTGCCAGCGGTAGACGGTCCTACGAGCAGTACTTC.

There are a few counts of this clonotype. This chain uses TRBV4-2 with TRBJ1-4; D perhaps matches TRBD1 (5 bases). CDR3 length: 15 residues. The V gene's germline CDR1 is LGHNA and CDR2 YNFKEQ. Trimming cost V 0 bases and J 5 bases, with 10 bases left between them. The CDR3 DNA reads TGTGCCAGCAGCCAAGAGGACGGACAAAATGAAAAACTGTTTTTT. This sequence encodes CASSQEDGQNEKLFF.

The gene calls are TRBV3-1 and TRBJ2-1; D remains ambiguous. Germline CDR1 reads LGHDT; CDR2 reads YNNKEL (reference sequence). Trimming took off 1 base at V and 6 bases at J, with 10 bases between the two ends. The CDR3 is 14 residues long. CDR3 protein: CASSQVAYRNEQFF. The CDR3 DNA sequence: TGTGCCAGCAGCCAAGTGGCCTATCGCAATGAGCAGTTCTTC.

CDR3: CSAPTSGYYEQYF. DNA of the CDR3: TGCAGTGCTCCGACTAGCGGGTACTACGAGCAGTACTTC. The chain joins TRBV20-1 to TRBJ2-7; 10 bases are shared with TRBD2. The CDR3 loop spans 13 amino acids. Germline CDR1 DFQATT, CDR2 SNEGSKA (reference sequence). Unmatched junction bases numbered 4, after V lost 5 bases and J lost 3 bases.

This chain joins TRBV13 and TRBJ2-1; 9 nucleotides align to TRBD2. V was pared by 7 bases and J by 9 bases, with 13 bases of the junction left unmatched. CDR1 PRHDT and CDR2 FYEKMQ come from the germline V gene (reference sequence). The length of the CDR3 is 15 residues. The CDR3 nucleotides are TGTGCCAGCACCCTTAGCGGGAGAGGTGGTGGTGAGCAGTTCTTC. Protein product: CASTLSGRGGGEQFF.

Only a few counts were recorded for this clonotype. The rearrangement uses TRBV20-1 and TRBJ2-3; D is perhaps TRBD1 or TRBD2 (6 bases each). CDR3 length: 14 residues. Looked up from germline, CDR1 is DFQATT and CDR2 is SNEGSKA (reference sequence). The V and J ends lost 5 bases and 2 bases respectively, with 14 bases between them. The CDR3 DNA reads TGCAGTGCTGAGGAAGGGGGACTCACAGATACGCAGTATTTT. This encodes CSAEEGGLTDTQYF.

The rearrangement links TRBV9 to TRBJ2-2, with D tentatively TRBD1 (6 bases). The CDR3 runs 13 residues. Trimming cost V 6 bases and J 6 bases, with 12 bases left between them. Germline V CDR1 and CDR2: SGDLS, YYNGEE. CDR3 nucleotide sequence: TGTGCCAGCACCCAGGGGCCCGCCGGGGAGCTGTTTTTT. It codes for CASTQGPAGELFF.

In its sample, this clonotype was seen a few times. This chain's CDR3 is CASSLYGTGANVLTF. CDR3 coding DNA: TGTGCCAGCAGTTTATACGGGACCGGGGCCAACGTCCTGACTTTC. The chain links TRBV6-5 to TRBJ2-6, with D possibly called TRBD1 or TRBD2 (5 bases each). Germline values: CDR1 MNHEY, CDR2 SVGAGI. Trimming pared 4 bases from V and 4 bases from J, leaving 11 bases between. This CDR3 spans 15 amino acids.

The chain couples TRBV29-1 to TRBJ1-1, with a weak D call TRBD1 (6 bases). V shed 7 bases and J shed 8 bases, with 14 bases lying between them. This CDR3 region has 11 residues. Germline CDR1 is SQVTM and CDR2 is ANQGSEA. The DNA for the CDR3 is TGCAGCGCTGACAGGTCTGCCGAAGCTTTCTTT. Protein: CSADRSAEAFF. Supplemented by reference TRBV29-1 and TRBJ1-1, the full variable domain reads SAVISQKPSRDICQRGTSLTIQCQVDSQVTMMFWYRQQPGQSLTLIATANQGSEATYESGFVIDKFPISRPNLTFSTLTVSNMSPEDSSIYLCSADRSAEAFFGQGTRLTVV.

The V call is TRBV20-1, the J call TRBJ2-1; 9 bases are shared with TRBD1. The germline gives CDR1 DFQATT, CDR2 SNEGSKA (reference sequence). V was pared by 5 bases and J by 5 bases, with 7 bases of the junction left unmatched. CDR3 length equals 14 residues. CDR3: CSASGTGSHNEQFF. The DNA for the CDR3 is TGCAGTGCTTCGGGGACAGGGAGTCACAATGAGCAGTTCTTC.

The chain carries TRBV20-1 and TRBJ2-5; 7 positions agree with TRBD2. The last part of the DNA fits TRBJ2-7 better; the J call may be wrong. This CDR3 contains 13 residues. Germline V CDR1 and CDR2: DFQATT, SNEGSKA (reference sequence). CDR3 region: CSAESGGRYEQYF. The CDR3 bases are TGCAGTGCTGAATCGGGGGGTCGGTACGAGCAGTACTTC.

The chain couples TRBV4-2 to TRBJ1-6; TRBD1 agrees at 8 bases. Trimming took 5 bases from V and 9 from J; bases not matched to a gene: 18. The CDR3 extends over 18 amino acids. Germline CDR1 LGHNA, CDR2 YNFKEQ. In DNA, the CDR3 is TGTGCCAGCAGCACGGAGCTACCGGGACAGGAGAGTCTTTCACCCCTCCACTTT. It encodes CASSTELPGQESLSPLHF.

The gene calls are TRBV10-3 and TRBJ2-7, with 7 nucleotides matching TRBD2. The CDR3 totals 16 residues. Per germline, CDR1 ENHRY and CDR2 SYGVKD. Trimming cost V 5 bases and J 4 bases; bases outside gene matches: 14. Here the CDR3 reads CAISPPRERERYEQYF. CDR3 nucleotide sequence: TGTGCCATCAGTCCCCCCCGTGAGCGGGAAAGGTACGAGCAGTACTTC.

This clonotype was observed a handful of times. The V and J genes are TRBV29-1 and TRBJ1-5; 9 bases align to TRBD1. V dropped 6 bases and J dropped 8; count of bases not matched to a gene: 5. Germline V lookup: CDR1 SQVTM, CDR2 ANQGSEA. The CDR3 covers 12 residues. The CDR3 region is CSVGQGTEPQHF. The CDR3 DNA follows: TGCAGCGTGGGACAGGGAACTGAGCCCCAGCATTTT.

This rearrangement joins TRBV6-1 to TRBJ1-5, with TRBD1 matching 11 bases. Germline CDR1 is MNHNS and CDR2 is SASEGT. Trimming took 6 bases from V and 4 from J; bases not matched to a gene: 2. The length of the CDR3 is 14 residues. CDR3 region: CASSRDRGNQPQHF. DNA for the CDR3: TGTGCCAGCAGCCGGGACAGGGGGAATCAGCCCCAGCATTTT.

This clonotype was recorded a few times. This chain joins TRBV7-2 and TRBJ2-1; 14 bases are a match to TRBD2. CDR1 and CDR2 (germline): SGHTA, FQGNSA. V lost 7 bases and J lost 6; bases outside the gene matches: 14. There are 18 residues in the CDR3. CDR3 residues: CASISQIGLAGGRNEQFF. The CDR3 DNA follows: TGTGCCAGCATTTCTCAAATAGGACTAGCGGGAGGTCGCAATGAGCAGTTCTTC. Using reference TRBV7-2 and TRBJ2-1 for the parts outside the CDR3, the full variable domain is GAGVSQSPSNKVTEKGKDVELRCDPISGHTALYWYRQSLGQGLEFLIYFQGNSAPDKSGLPSDRFSAERTGGSVSTLTIQRTQQEDSAVYLCASISQIGLAGGRNEQFFGPGTRLTVL.

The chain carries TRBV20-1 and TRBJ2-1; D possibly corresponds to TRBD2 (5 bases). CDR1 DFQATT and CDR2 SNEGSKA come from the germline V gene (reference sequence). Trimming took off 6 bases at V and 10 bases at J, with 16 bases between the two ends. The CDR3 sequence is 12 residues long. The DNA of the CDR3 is TGCAGTGCCCCACTCAACCGGGGAGAGCAGTTCTTC. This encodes CSAPLNRGEQFF.